What follows are 23 T cell receptor beta chains derived from one specimen sequenced in a study of beta chain features in type 1 diabetes. Study-wide findings and caveats: People with Type 1 diabetes carried modestly yet significantly shorter TCRB CDR3s in all four CD4+ subsets.

No antigen is known for these receptors. Isolated RNA was reverse transcribed in full, so expressed TCRB transcripts were sequenced. Some clones are missing from TCRdb's copy, which holds only in-frame ones; the method was immunoSEQ multiplex PCR. The sample includes more than 250,000 clones, about 15% of them seen just once. The sample comprised naive CD4+ T cells from blood. The receptor set was obtained from a man aged 18 to 29 with type 1 diabetes.

The rearrangement uses TRBV6-1 and TRBJ2-4, with D tentatively TRBD1 (6 bases). V was pared by 0 bases and J by 4 bases, with 13 bases between. The CDR3 has 16 amino acids. The germline V gene encodes CDR1 MNHNS and CDR2 SASEGT. In nucleotides, the CDR3 is TGTGCCAGCAGTGAAGCGAGGGGCAGGGGAAAAAACATTCAGTACTTC. Protein product: CASSEARGRGKNIQYF.

The chain recombines TRBV7-9 with TRBJ2-7; 8 bases agree with TRBD2. Germline lookup yields CDR1 SEHNR and CDR2 FQNEAQ (reference sequence). The CDR3 is 14 amino acids. V gave up 11 bases and J gave up 0 bases; unmatched junction bases: 9. The DNA of the CDR3 is TGTGCCGGGAGTGGGCGGGGGGCCTCCTACGAGCAGTACTTC. Translating gives CAGSGRGASYEQYF. Using reference TRBV7-9 and TRBJ2-7 for the parts outside the CDR3, the full variable domain is DTGVSQNPRHKITKRGQNVTFRCDPISEHNRLYWYRQTLGQGPEFLTYFQNEAQLEKSRLLSDRFSAERPKGSFSTLEIQRTEQGDSAMYLCAGSGRGASYEQYFGPGTRLTVT.

V gene TRBV18 combines with J gene TRBJ2-2; TRBD1 matches at 10 bases. Germline CDR1 is KGHSH and CDR2 is LQKENI. The CDR3 has 16 residues. Germline trimming cut 4 bases from V and 3 bases from J; bases unmatched to any gene: 5. The DNA for the CDR3 is TGTGCCAGCTCACAAACCGGGACAGGGGACACCGGGGAGCTGTTTTTT. This encodes CASSQTGTGDTGELFF. Combining the CDR3 with reference TRBV18 and TRBJ2-2 gives the whole variable domain NAGVMQNPRHLVRRRGQEARLRCSPMKGHSHVYWYRQLPEEGLKFMVYLQKENIIDESGMPKERFSAEFPKEGPSILRIQQVVRGDSAAYFCASSQTGTGDTGELFFGEGSRLTVL.

The chain is built from TRBV30 and TRBJ2-1; 7 nucleotides agree with TRBD1. The CDR3 spans 13 residues. Trimming at V came to 8 bases and at J to 1 base, leaving 5 bases not matched to a gene. The germline V gene has CDR1 GTSNPN and CDR2 SVGIG (reference sequence). The CDR3 nucleotides are TGTGCCGGGACAGTAGCGTCCTACAATGAGCAGTTCTTC. Translating it yields CAGTVASYNEQFF.

The V gene is TRBV2, the J gene TRBJ1-5, with 10 positions matching TRBD1. Germline V gene sequence: CDR1 SNHLY, CDR2 FYNNEI. This CDR3 contains 17 residues. With 2 bases clipped from V and 3 bases from J, the junction kept 7 bases outside the gene matches. CDR3 in DNA: TGTGCCAGCAGTGAAAAAGGGACAGGGGAGAACAATCAGCCCCAGCATTTT. As protein: CASSEKGTGENNQPQHF.

V and J are TRBV5-1 and TRBJ2-7, with TRBD1 matching 7 bases. V lost 2 bases to trimming and J lost 5 bases; unmatched junction nucleotides: 7. This CDR3 spans 14 amino acids. The germline V gene has CDR1 SGHRS and CDR2 YFSETQ. CDR3 region: CASSLQGPSHEQYF. CDR3 sequence (DNA): TGCGCCAGCAGCTTACAGGGGCCATCCCACGAGCAGTACTTC.

This clone was seen a few times. The gene calls are TRBV7-9 and TRBJ2-3, with D maybe TRBD2 (6 bases). The CDR3 totals 15 residues. CDR1 is SEHNR, CDR2 FQNEAQ, per germline (reference sequence). Trimming pared 5 bases from V and 1 base from J, leaving 13 bases between. DNA for the CDR3: TGTGCCAGCAGCCCCTCGGCTAGCGGCACAGATACGCAGTATTTT. Translated: CASSPSASGTDTQYF.

This clone has a handful of counts. The gene calls are TRBV11-2 and TRBJ1-2; D ambiguous. The germline V gene has CDR1 SGHAT and CDR2 FQNNGV. The germline V and J ends were trimmed by 4 bases and 3 bases, with 18 bases remaining between them. This CDR3 is 16 amino acids long. CDR3 protein: CASSSRPDGRDYGYTF. For the CDR3, the DNA is TGTGCCAGCAGCTCCCGTCCGGACGGGAGGGACTATGGCTACACCTTC.

This clone occurred a few times. The identical CDR3 is also encoded by other nucleotide sequences in the sample. This chain connects TRBV5-1 to TRBJ2-5; D might be TRBD1 (5 bases). Germline CDR1 and CDR2: SGHRS and YFSETQ. CDR3 length: 13 residues. Trimming took off 1 base at V and 3 bases at J, with 7 bases between the two ends. The CDR3 here is CASSLQGEETQYF. CDR3 nucleotide sequence: TGCGCCAGCAGCTTGCAGGGTGAAGAGACCCAGTACTTC.

This clone showed up just a few times. J is TRBJ1-1 and V is TRBV4-1; a possible D gene is TRBD1 (6 bases). The V gene lost 4 bases and the J gene lost 1 base, with 13 bases spanning the gap. The germline gives CDR1 MGHRA, CDR2 YSYEKL. The length of the CDR3 is 15 residues. CDR3 region: CASSPTGRGNTEAFF. Written as DNA, the CDR3 is TGCGCCAGCAGCCCCACGGGCAGGGGGAACACTGAAGCTTTCTTT.

This clone has just a few counts. The rearrangement links TRBV25-1 to TRBJ2-1; 11 nucleotides match TRBD2. The germline V gene encodes CDR1 MGHDK and CDR2 SYGVNS. J lost 4 bases, V lost 3 bases, and 5 bases had no gene match. There are 16 residues in the CDR3. The CDR3 reads CASSDDSGRDYNEQFF. The CDR3 DNA sequence: TGTGCCAGCAGTGATGATAGCGGGAGGGATTACAATGAGCAGTTCTTC.

The chain links TRBV5-1 to TRBJ1-2; TRBD1 agrees at 10 bases. This CDR3 has 15 residues. From germline, CDR1 is SGHRS and CDR2 YFSETQ. V dropped 4 bases and J dropped 2; count of bases not matched to a gene: 5. CDR3 loop: CASSPPGQGNYGYTF. CDR3 in DNA: TGCGCCAGCAGCCCACCGGGACAGGGGAACTATGGCTACACCTTC.

This clone has more than one count but fewer than ten. The chain combines TRBV5-1 with TRBJ2-1; 8 nucleotides agree with TRBD2. V dropped 0 bases and J dropped 8; count of bases not matched to a gene: 4. This CDR3 is 14 amino acids long. Germline loops: CDR1 SGHRS, CDR2 YFSETQ. The CDR3 DNA reads TGCGCCAGCAGCTTGGCCGGGAGGGGGGATGAGCAGTTCTTC. As protein: CASSLAGRGDEQFF.

This clone occurred a few times. This chain joins TRBV18 and TRBJ2-2, with a possible D match to TRBD1 (5 bases). The length of the CDR3 is 14 residues. The V gene lost 4 bases and the J gene lost 3 bases, with 9 bases spanning the gap. The V gene's germline CDR1 is KGHSH and CDR2 LQKENI. CDR3 sequence: CASSQTVHTGELFF. The CDR3 DNA sequence: TGTGCCAGCTCACAGACAGTCCACACCGGGGAGCTGTTTTTT.

This clone has more than one count but fewer than ten. The J gene is TRBJ1-6, the V gene TRBV15; D might be TRBD1 (6 bases). The CDR3 is made up of 15 amino acids. The V end lost 0 bases, the J end lost 8 bases, and 11 bases lay between the germline ends. Germline lookup yields CDR1 LNHNV and CDR2 YYDKDF (reference sequence). The CDR3 is CATSRDRQADSPLHF. CDR3 DNA: TGTGCCACCAGCAGAGATCGACAGGCGGATTCACCCCTCCACTTT.

J is TRBJ2-2 and V is TRBV19, with TRBD1 as a possible D gene (6 bases). V was pared by 6 bases and J by 6 bases, with 14 bases between. The CDR3 extends over 14 amino acids. Germline values: CDR1 LNHDA, CDR2 SQIVND (reference sequence). The CDR3 here is CASSLKHRAGELFF. CDR3 DNA: TGTGCCAGTAGCTTGAAACACAGGGCCGGGGAGCTGTTTTTT.

In its sample, this clone was seen a few times. The V call is TRBV30, the J call TRBJ1-3; D might be TRBD1 (5 bases). V was pared by 1 base and J by 0 bases, with 13 bases between. This CDR3 has 16 amino acids. Per the germline V gene, CDR1 is GTSNPN and CDR2 is SVGIG (reference sequence). CDR3 amino acids: CAWSGPSGNSGNTIYF. The CDR3 bases are TGTGCCTGGAGTGGCCCTTCAGGGAACTCTGGAAACACCATATATTTT.

Only a few counts were recorded for this clone. The chain is built from TRBV2 and TRBJ2-3; no reliable D call. This CDR3 region has 14 residues. Germline-derived CDR1 and CDR2 are SNHLY and FYNNEI. V was pared by 5 bases and J by 2 bases, with 11 bases between. CDR3 nucleotides: TGTGCCAGCAGTTTCGGGTACTCCACAGATACGCAGTATTTT. Its protein product is CASSFGYSTDTQYF.

The CDR3 loop is CASTPSQGGETYEQYF. The DNA for the CDR3 is TGTGCCAGCACTCCATCCCAGGGGGGCGAGACCTACGAGCAGTACTTC. The rearrangement uses TRBV28 and TRBJ2-7; D is possibly TRBD1 (7 bases). Deletions cut 7 bases from V and 2 bases from J, with 21 bases between. The CDR3 is 16 residues long. The germline gives CDR1 MDHEN, CDR2 SYDVKM. The whole variable domain, filled in from reference TRBV28 and TRBJ2-7, reads DVKVTQSSRYLVKRTGEKVFLECVQDMDHENMFWYRQDPGLGLRLIYFSYDVKMKEKGDIPEGYSVSREKKERFSLILESASTNQTSMYLCASTPSQGGETYEQYFGPGTRLTVT.

The V and J genes are TRBV10-3 and TRBJ1-6, with 10 bases lining up with TRBD1. V lost 4 bases and J lost 8; bases outside the gene matches: 5. This CDR3 is built from 15 residues. Germline values: CDR1 ENHRY, CDR2 SYGVKD. The DNA for the CDR3 is TGTGCCATCAGTGCGGGACAGGGGTCATATTCACCCCTCCACTTT. Encoded protein: CAISAGQGSYSPLHF.

This CDR3 reads CASSSQGAGETQYF. As DNA, the CDR3 is TGCGCCAGCAGCTCCCAGGGGGCTGGGGAGACCCAGTACTTC. The chain combines TRBV5-1 with TRBJ2-5; TRBD1 aligns across 8 bases. The CDR3 has 14 residues. Germline lookup yields CDR1 SGHRS and CDR2 YFSETQ. The ends lost 3 bases at V and 5 bases at J; junction bases unmatched: 6.

The chain has TRBV5-1 and TRBJ2-2; D unclear. Trimming took 0 bases from V and 7 from J, leaving 7 bases between them. This CDR3 contains 13 residues. The germline V gene encodes CDR1 SGHRS and CDR2 YFSETQ. The CDR3 bases are TGCGCCAGCAGCTTGGAGGCTAGCGGGGAGCTGTTTTTT. Protein sequence: CASSLEASGELFF.

The chain employs TRBV5-4 and TRBJ2-3; possible D gene TRBD2, 6 bases. V dropped 4 bases and J dropped 4 bases, with 13 bases sitting between them. The CDR3 length is 14 residues. The V gene's germline CDR1 is SGHNT and CDR2 YYREEE (reference sequence). CDR3 sequence (DNA): TGTGCCAGCAGCACCCGGACGGGAGCAGATACGCAGTATTTT. It yields the protein CASSTRTGADTQYF.